A selection of T cell receptor beta chains follows, all from one sample in a study of cytomegalovirus exposure and HLA in healthy donors. TCRdb's copy holds only in-frame clones and misses some; the assay was immunoSEQ multiplex PCR. The table has 150,000 to 200,000 clones, more than 70% seen once; the top ten hold roughly a tenth. Sequencing input: PBMCs. Every receptor here comes from a man between 25 and 39 years old in good health and CMV-seropositive. Each CDR3 is given with its conserved first and last residue. The order of the fields is D gene, V gene, J gene, CDR3 protein. The D gene is left open where the match is weak.

NA	TRBV15	TRBJ2-7	CATSRVRIIPYEQYF
NA	TRBV9	TRBJ2-5	CASSVEQGMGTQYF
TRBD1	TRBV10-3	TRBJ1-3	CAISAGQSSGNTIYF
NA	TRBV5-5	TRBJ1-5	CASSTENQPQHF
NA	TRBV28	TRBJ2-5	CASRSTRTVQETQYF
TRBD2	TRBV30	TRBJ2-3	CAWSVEFILAGGTSTDTQYF
TRBD1	TRBV11-3	TRBJ2-1	CASSPPGQGAYNEQFF
TRBD1	TRBV19	TRBJ1-5	CASSTRDRVNQPQHF
TRBD1	TRBV2	TRBJ1-3	CASSGTGTSGNTIYF
NA	TRBV5-5	TRBJ2-3	CASSFAPGTDTQYF
NA	TRBV7-9	TRBJ1-2	CASSFTEALGSYTF
NA	TRBV5-1	TRBJ2-1	CASSLAAGEYNEQFF
NA	TRBV29-1	TRBJ1-1	CSGARQEANTEAFF
NA	TRBV2	TRBJ2-7	CASSDPRFSYEQYF
NA	TRBV5-4	TRBJ2-2	CASSSAGELFF
TRBD1	TRBV15	TRBJ1-4	CATSSPRGQGEEKLFF
NA	TRBV28	TRBJ2-7	CASRPGGGGYEQYF
NA	TRBV4-3	TRBJ2-5	CASSQGGTGGETQYF
TRBD1	TRBV19	TRBJ2-7	CASSPGQGVSYEQYF
NA	TRBV9	TRBJ2-3	CASSSGDTQYF
TRBD1	TRBV2	TRBJ1-1	CASSGQGAGDTEAFF
TRBD1	TRBV7-6	TRBJ1-2	CASSWGQFGGYTF
NA	TRBV6-5	TRBJ1-1	CASSYGRGAEAFF
NA	TRBV5-1	TRBJ2-5	CASSLDGEETQYF
TRBD1	TRBV15	TRBJ1-2	CATSSPLWQGAGGYTF
NA	TRBV27	TRBJ2-2	CASSLLYTGELFF
TRBD2	TRBV14	TRBJ2-7	CASSRKGGGTPSYEQYF